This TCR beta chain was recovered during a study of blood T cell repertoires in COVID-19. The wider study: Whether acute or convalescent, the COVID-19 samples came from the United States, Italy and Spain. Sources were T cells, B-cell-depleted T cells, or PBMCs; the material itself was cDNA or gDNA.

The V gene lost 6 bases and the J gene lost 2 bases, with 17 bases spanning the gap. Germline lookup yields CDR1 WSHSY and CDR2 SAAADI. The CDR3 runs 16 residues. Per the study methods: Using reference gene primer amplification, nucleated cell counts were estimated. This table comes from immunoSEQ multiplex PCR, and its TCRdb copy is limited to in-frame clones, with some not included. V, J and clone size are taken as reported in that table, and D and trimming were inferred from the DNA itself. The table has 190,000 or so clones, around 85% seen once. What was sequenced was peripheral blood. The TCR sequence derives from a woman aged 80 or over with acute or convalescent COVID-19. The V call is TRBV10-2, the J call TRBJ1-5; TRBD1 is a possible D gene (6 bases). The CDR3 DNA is TGCGCCAGCAGAAGAGATAGGGGGATTGGCAATCAGCCCCAGCATTTT. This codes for CASRRDRGIGNQPQHF.